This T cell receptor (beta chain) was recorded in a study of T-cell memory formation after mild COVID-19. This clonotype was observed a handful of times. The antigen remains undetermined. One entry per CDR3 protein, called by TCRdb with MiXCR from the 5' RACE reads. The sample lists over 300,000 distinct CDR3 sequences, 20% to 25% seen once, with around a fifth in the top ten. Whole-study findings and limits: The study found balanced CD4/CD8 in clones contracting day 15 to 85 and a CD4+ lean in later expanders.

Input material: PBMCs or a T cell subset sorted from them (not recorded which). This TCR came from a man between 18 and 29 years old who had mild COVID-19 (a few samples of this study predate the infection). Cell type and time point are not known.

As DNA, the CDR3 is TGCGCCAGCAGCCGCCTTAAAGGGGCTGGGGCCAACGTCCTGACTTTC. This encodes CASSRLKGAGANVLTF. V is TRBV4-3 and J is TRBJ2-6, with D perhaps TRBD1 (5 bases). The germline gives CDR1 LGHNA, CDR2 YSLEER. With 4 bases removed from V and 2 bases from J, the gap between germline ends came to 12 bases. This CDR3 region has 16 residues.